This T cell receptor beta chain was documented in a study of T cell responses to AZD1222 COVID-19 vaccine. The ends lost 4 bases at V and 2 bases at J; junction bases unmatched: 9. Looked up from germline, CDR1 is MNHEY and CDR2 is SMNVEV (reference sequence). The CDR3 loop spans 16 amino acids. Profiling relied on immunoSEQ multiplex PCR, and the TCRdb table lists in-frame clones only, not all of them. Of 80,000 to 100,000 clones listed, around nine tenths were seen once; the top ten hold 11%. This TCR came from an adult who received the AZD1222 COVID-19 vaccine. The rearrangement links TRBV27 to TRBJ2-3; TRBD2 agrees at 7 bases. Specimen: peripheral blood, collected 28 days after the second AZD1222 dose. CDR3 in amino acids: CASSSRGSGSTDTQYF. The CDR3 nucleotides are TGTGCCAGCAGTTCCCGGGGTAGCGGGTCCACAGATACGCAGTATTTT.